The present T cell receptor (beta chain) was sequenced within a study of T cells in Graves' hyperthyroidism and ophthalmopathy. On the basis of clinical symptoms, serum thyroxine and TRAb, thyroid ultrasound and orbital computed tomography, diagnoses were made. The PBMCs had their origin in about 9.7 ml of fresh peripheral blood. Amplified TCR beta CDR3 regions came from RNA transcripts. Using the HTBI primer set, a first-round RT-PCR was run on the TCR CDR3. Each CDR3 protein gets one entry after TCRdb re-called the multiplex PCR reads with MiXCR. The sample includes about 840,000 distinct CDR3 sequences, 35% to 45% of them seen just once. With V trimmed by 1 base and J by 3 bases, 11 bases remained unmatched. The CDR3 is made up of 20 amino acids. In germline, CDR1 is MNHEY, CDR2 SVGAGI. This clonotype was recorded only once.

The receptor's source is a man aged 18 to 35 with Graves' hyperthyroidism. The specimen was blood. J is TRBJ2-6 and V is TRBV6-5, with 11 positions matching TRBD2. CDR3 bases: TGTGCCAGCAGTTACTTAGGGCTAGCGGGAGGCAGAGGTGGGGCCAACGTCCTGACTTTC. Encoded protein: CASSYLGLAGGRGGANVLTF.